Sequencing of this TCR beta chain was carried out in a study of control samples from healthy donors and cancer patients. Trimming at V came to 6 bases and at J to 1 base, leaving 8 bases not matched to a gene. Looked up from germline, CDR1 is SNHLY and CDR2 is FYNNEI. The CDR3 spans 15 residues. Produced via immunoSEQ multiplex PCR; TCRdb's table is partial and in-frame only. The sample lists about 150,000 clones, over 90% occurring once. The origin of this receptor is a man between 45 and 60 years old in good health. This chain connects TRBV2 to TRBJ2-7; 8 bases align to TRBD2. The sequenced sample was blood. This CDR3 reads CASSSTGGLSYEQYF. In DNA form, the CDR3 reads TGTGCCAGCAGCTCCACGGGAGGGTTGTCCTACGAGCAGTACTTC. The variable domain in full, completed from reference TRBV2 and TRBJ2-7, reads EPEVTQTPSHQVTQMGQEVILRCVPISNHLYFYWYRQILGQKVEFLVSFYNNEISEKSEIFDDQFSVERPDGSNFTLKIRSTKLEDSAMYFCASSSTGGLSYEQYFGPGTRLTVT.